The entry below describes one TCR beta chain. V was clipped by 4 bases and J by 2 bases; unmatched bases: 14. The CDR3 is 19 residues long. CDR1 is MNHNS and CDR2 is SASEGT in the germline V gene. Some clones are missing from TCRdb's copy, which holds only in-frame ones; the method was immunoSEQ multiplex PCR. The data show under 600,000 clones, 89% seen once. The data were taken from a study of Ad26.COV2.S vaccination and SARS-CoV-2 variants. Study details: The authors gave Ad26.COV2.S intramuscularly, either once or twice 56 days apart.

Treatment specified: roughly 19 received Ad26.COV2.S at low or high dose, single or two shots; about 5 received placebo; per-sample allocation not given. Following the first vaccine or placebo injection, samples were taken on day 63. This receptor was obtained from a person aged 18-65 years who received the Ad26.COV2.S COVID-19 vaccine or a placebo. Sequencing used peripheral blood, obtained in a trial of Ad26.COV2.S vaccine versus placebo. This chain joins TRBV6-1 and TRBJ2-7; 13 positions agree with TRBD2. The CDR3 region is CASSVGAIGLAGVAYEQYF. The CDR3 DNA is TGTGCCAGCAGTGTAGGGGCCATCGGACTAGCGGGAGTTGCCTACGAGCAGTACTTC.